This TCR beta chain was recorded in a study of T cell repertoires in cytomegalovirus infection. Overall study context: Matching HLA type, along with CMV infection, was indicated by public TCR beta signatures. Study-wide results and limits: HLA-C-restricted, CMV-specific TCR beta clonotypes were dominant ex vivo. Individuals carrying CMV plus the relevant HLA were identified by cumulative frequency of public TCR beta families.

This clonotype occurred many times. What it binds is not known. TCRdb reprocessed the reads with MiXCR, giving one entry per CDR3 protein. The repertoire has fewer than 200,000 distinct CDR3 sequences, roughly a fifth of them found once; the top ten carry 2.5% to 3%. This sequence originates from a human donor in good health (CMV status not recorded). Some clones in this sample may be carry-over from other donors' samples. Material: PBMCs.

CDR3 in amino acids: CASSPPVSTDTQYF. The CDR3 coding sequence is TGTGCCAGCAGCCCCCCGGTCAGCACAGATACGCAGTATTTT. The rearrangement links TRBV12-3 or TRBV12-4 to TRBJ2-3; unclear D gene. V shed 6 bases and J shed 0 bases, with 10 bases lying between them. The CDR3 is 14 amino acids.